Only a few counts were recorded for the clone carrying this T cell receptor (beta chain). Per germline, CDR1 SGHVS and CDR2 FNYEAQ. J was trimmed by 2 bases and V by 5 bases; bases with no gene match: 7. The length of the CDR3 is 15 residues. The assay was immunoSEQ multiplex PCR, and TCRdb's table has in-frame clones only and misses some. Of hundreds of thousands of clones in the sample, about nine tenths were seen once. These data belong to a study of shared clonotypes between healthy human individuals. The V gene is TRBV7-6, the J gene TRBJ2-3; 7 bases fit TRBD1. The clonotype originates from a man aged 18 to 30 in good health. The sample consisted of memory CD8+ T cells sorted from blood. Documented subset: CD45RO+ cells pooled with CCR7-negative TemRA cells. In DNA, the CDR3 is TGTGCCAGCAGCCTGACAGGGTCCCACACAGATACGCAGTATTTT. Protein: CASSLTGSHTDTQYF.